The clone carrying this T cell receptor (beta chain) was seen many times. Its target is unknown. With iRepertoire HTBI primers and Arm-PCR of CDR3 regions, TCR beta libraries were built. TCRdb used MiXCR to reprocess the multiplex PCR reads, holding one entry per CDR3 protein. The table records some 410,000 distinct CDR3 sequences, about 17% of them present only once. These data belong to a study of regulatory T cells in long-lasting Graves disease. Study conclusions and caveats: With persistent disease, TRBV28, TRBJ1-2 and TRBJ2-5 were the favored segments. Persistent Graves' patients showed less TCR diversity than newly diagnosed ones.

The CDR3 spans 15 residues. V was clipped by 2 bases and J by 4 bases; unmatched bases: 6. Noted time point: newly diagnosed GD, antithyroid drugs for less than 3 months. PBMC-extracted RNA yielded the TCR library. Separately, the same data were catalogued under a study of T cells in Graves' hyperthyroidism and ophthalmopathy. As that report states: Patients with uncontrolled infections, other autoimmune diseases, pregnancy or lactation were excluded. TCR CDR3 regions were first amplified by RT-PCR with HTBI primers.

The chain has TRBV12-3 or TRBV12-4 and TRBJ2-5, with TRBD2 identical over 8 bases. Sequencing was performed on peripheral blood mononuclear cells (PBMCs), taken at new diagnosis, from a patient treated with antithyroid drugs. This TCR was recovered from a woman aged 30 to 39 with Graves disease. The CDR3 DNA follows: TGTGCCAGCAGTTTAAAAGCGGGAGATGTAGAGACCCAGTACTTC. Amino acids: CASSLKAGDVETQYF.